This T cell receptor beta chain was retrieved from a study of human T cells and chemical hapten exposure (dated by TCRdb to the early 2020s). Regarding the research as a whole: For sensitization, 2% DPC in acetone was applied to an approximately 2 cm by approximately 2 cm area of upper inner arm skin. Patients additionally received weekly therapeutic DPC doses to the scalp throughout the approximately 24-week study period. Patch testing was done on the upper back using Finn chambers containing 0.01% DPC, and results were scored after 6 days according to International Contact Dermatitis Research Group standards. The mostly female patient cohort included alopecia areata with under or over 50% scalp involvement, alopecia totalis and alopecia universalis. Libraries were pooled for sequencing, and variation in per-sample TCR yields was attributed mainly to small differences in library volumes within the pool. The study tracked peripheral blood TCR repertoire changes in vivo during primary and secondary sensitization to the hapten diphenylcyclopropenone (DPC) in alopecia patients. Blood was sampled from patients pre-sensitization (week 0) and at 2, 6 and about 24 weeks after DPC sensitization. About 29 alopecia patients gave blood for TCR sequencing at one to four time points (pre-sensitization, 2, 6 and 24 weeks).

What the authors observed across the whole study: After repeated subsampling, changes were observed in the strength of the expansion versus patch-test correlation and in the threshold at which the correlation became significant. No change with DPC sensitization was found in the number of TCRs above 1 in 1000 frequency, and no evidence of global repertoire structure alterations was found. Compared with pre-sensitization or healthy control sets, expanded TCRs formed significantly more large CDR3 similarity clusters, which is consistent with antigen-driven responses. Because all patients had alopecia, a presumed autoimmune disease, the immune response of the patients might differ from that of healthy individuals. Patch test score correlated positively with the number of PT1 expanded TCRs, reaching significance at thresholds 8, 16 and 32 but not at 4.

In light of the paper, this sample's treatment or condition label describes: therapeutic diphenylcyclopropenone sensitization with weekly scalp DPC. Blood at each patch-test visit was drawn before the patch test was applied. Patients were considered eligible if aged 18 to 70, diagnosed with alopecia and deemed suitable for DPC therapy, and patients were excluded if pregnant. Unfractionated whole blood was collected in Tempus Blood RNA tubes, and total RNA was extracted from that blood. Its CDR3 holds 10 amino acids, cysteine through phenylalanine. Of all the DNA, just the CDR3 is kept, 30 bases in frame from base 1. CDR1 MDHEN and CDR2 SYDVKM were looked up in the germline V gene. This clonotype was detected only once. Its cognate antigen has yet to be identified. The junction shows a germline mismatch at one end, possibly a read error. During library preparation, unique molecular identifiers were attached to individual cDNA molecules so that TCRs could be counted quantitatively and reproducibly. For every blood RNA sample, sequencing covered both the TCR alpha and TCR beta chains. Per the source publication's procedure: The median number of TCRs per sample was roughly 94,000, ranging from 23,224 to 690,600. V, J and CDR3 annotation of the TCR reads was performed with the Decombinator software suite. Every sample was subsampled to the same number of TCRs (28,000) for the PS versus PT1 abundance plots. TCRs were defined as expanded if absent before sensitization and observed at least eight times at the 2-week time point. Starting from the raw public reads, TCRdb applied fastp trimming at Q25, assembled clones with MiXCR and retained in-frame beta chains. Identical CDR3 protein sequences are pooled into one entry, listed with their most common genes and DNA. The V and J calls come from TCRdb's annotation, not from the publication. This sample comprises about 5,200 distinct CDR3 sequences, approximately 60% of them detected only once. The ten largest clones take up approximately 3.8% of the sample.

The chain links TRBV28 with TRBJ2-7; a confident D gene designation cannot be given. Sequencing used whole blood, obtained before DPC sensitization or 2, 6, or about 24 weeks after (not recorded which). This clonotype was sampled from an adult with alopecia areata. Some clones in this sample may be carry-over from other donors' samples. This table probably holds off-target reads from a library built for another chain. The CDR3: CASSSCEQYF. The nucleotide sequence is TGTGCCAGCAGTTCCTGCGAGCAGTACTTC.